These T cell receptor beta chains were read from a single sample in a study of identical twins. Each CDR3 protein is one row after TCRdb ran MiXCR on the 5' RACE reads. Of about 1.7 million distinct CDR3 sequences listed, around 33% are singletons. Sequenced sample: cord blood. Receptor source: a newborn girl in good health. The CDR3 runs from the conserved cysteine through the conserved F or W. The D gene is left open where the match is weak. Clone size, where shown, is once, few, many, or a class for clones that have expanded.

V gene: TRBV4-1
J gene: TRBJ2-2
D gene: TRBD2
clone size: few
CDR3 protein: CASRQLPGRGANTGELFF
CDR3 DNA: TGCGCCAGCAGACAACTCCCAGGGAGGGGCGCGAACACCGGGGAGCTGTTTTTT

V gene: TRBV10-3
J gene: TRBJ1-2
D gene: NA
clone size: NA
CDR3 protein: CAIATTKGTGYTF
CDR3 DNA: TGTGCCATCGCGACGACGAAGGGTACTGGCTACACCTTC

V gene: TRBV5-1
J gene: TRBJ1-1
D gene: NA
clone size: once
CDR3 protein: CASSLTWSQLEAFF
CDR3 DNA: TGCGCCAGCAGCTTGACATGGAGCCAGCTTGAAGCTTTCTTT

V gene: TRBV10-3
J gene: TRBJ1-5
D gene: NA
clone size: few
CDR3 protein: CAISEFSRGNQPQHF
CDR3 DNA: TGTGCCATCAGTGAGTTTAGCCGGGGCAATCAGCCCCAGCATTTT

V gene: TRBV2
J gene: TRBJ2-3
D gene: NA
clone size: NA
CDR3 protein: CASSEARGEGTDTQYF
CDR3 DNA: TGTGCCAGCAGTGAAGCGCGCGGGGAAGGCACAGATACGCAGTATTTT

V gene: TRBV10-1
J gene: TRBJ2-2
D gene: NA
clone size: NA
CDR3 protein: CASSARTTTGELFF
CDR3 DNA: TGCGCCAGCAGTGCTCGGACTACTACCGGGGAGCTGTTTTTT

V gene: TRBV5-1
J gene: TRBJ2-1
D gene: NA
clone size: NA
CDR3 protein: CASSPRSGNEQFF
CDR3 DNA: TGCGCCAGCAGCCCCCGGTCTGGAAATGAGCAGTTCTTC

V gene: TRBV9
J gene: TRBJ1-6
D gene: NA
clone size: few
CDR3 protein: CASSPGGSSYNSPLHF
CDR3 DNA: TGTGCCAGCAGCCCAGGAGGGAGCTCCTATAATTCACCCCTCCACTTT

V gene: TRBV12-3/TRBV12-4
J gene: TRBJ2-3
D gene: TRBD1
clone size: many
CDR3 protein: CATSDRVGTDTQYF
CDR3 DNA: TGTGCCACCTCTGACAGGGTTGGCACAGATACGCAGTATTTT

V gene: TRBV3-1
J gene: TRBJ2-6
D gene: NA
clone size: few
CDR3 protein: CASSQTSGANVLTF
CDR3 DNA: TGTGCCAGCAGCCAAACCTCTGGGGCCAACGTCCTGACTTTC

V gene: TRBV28
J gene: TRBJ2-2
D gene: TRBD2
clone size: NA
CDR3 protein: CASSLSSGGELFF
CDR3 DNA: TGTGCCAGCAGTTTATCTAGCGGAGGGGAGCTGTTTTTT

V gene: TRBV20-1
J gene: TRBJ2-1
D gene: TRBD2
clone size: NA
CDR3 protein: CSATGLAENEQFF
CDR3 DNA: TGCAGTGCTACGGGACTAGCGGAGAATGAGCAGTTCTTC

V gene: TRBV10-3
J gene: TRBJ2-7
D gene: TRBD1
clone size: many
CDR3 protein: CAITKQGSYEQYF
CDR3 DNA: TGTGCCATCACGAAACAGGGGTCCTACGAGCAGTACTTC

V gene: TRBV14
J gene: TRBJ2-2
D gene: TRBD1
clone size: NA
CDR3 protein: CASSRLTGGFGELFF
CDR3 DNA: TGTGCCAGCAGCCGCCTGACAGGGGGCTTCGGGGAGCTGTTTTTT

V gene: TRBV2
J gene: TRBJ2-5
D gene: TRBD1
clone size: few
CDR3 protein: CASRRGHGETQYF
CDR3 DNA: TGTGCCAGCAGGAGGGGGCATGGAGAGACCCAGTACTTC

V gene: TRBV2
J gene: TRBJ2-7
D gene: TRBD2
clone size: NA
CDR3 protein: CASSASGPSYEQYF
CDR3 DNA: TGTGCCAGCAGTGCTAGCGGGCCCTCCTACGAGCAGTACTTC

V gene: TRBV27
J gene: TRBJ2-1
D gene: NA
clone size: NA
CDR3 protein: CASSFERRVSAEQFF
CDR3 DNA: TGTGCCAGCAGTTTTGAACGGCGGGTCAGCGCTGAGCAGTTCTTC

V gene: TRBV11-2
J gene: TRBJ1-1
D gene: NA
clone size: few
CDR3 protein: CASSFINTEAFF
CDR3 DNA: TGTGCCAGCAGCTTTATCAACACTGAAGCTTTCTTT

V gene: TRBV4-1
J gene: TRBJ2-1
D gene: NA
clone size: many
CDR3 protein: CASSQGGRSGYNEQFF
CDR3 DNA: TGCGCCAGCAGCCAAGGCGGCCGGTCGGGTTACAATGAGCAGTTCTTC

V gene: TRBV5-1
J gene: TRBJ1-2
D gene: NA
clone size: few
CDR3 protein: CASSPLMANYGYTF
CDR3 DNA: TGCGCCAGCAGCCCACTTATGGCTAACTATGGCTACACCTTC

V gene: TRBV5-1
J gene: TRBJ2-6
D gene: NA
clone size: NA
CDR3 protein: CASRPGTTYSGANVLTF
CDR3 DNA: TGCGCCAGCAGACCAGGTACTACCTACTCTGGGGCCAACGTCCTGACTTTC

V gene: TRBV20-1
J gene: TRBJ2-1
D gene: NA
clone size: NA
CDR3 protein: CSAFRDNERFF
CDR3 DNA: TGCAGTGCTTTCCGGGACAATGAGCGGTTCTTC

V gene: TRBV20-1
J gene: TRBJ2-7
D gene: NA
clone size: few
CDR3 protein: CSVRGGGNDEQYF
CDR3 DNA: TGCAGTGTTAGGGGAGGGGGCAACGACGAGCAGTACTTC

V gene: TRBV10-3
J gene: TRBJ1-1
D gene: NA
clone size: NA
CDR3 protein: CAISAGFMNTEAFF
CDR3 DNA: TGTGCCATCAGTGCGGGATTCATGAACACTGAAGCTTTCTTT

V gene: TRBV29-1
J gene: TRBJ2-7
D gene: NA
clone size: many
CDR3 protein: CSVSFSYEQYF
CDR3 DNA: TGCAGCGTTTCGTTTTCCTACGAGCAGTACTTC

V gene: TRBV20-1
J gene: TRBJ2-4
D gene: TRBD1
clone size: many
CDR3 protein: CSASRGQDIQYF
CDR3 DNA: TGCAGTGCTAGTCGGGGACAGGACATTCAGTACTTC

V gene: TRBV28
J gene: TRBJ2-1
D gene: NA
clone size: few
CDR3 protein: CASSWGTEYNEQFF
CDR3 DNA: TGTGCCAGCAGTTGGGGGACCGAATACAATGAGCAGTTCTTC